In its sample, the clone carrying this TCR beta chain was seen a few times. Together with a sample-barcoded 5' primer, a J-beta primer mix was included in a second PCR lasting about 7 to 12 cycles. TCRdb passed the 5' RACE reads through MiXCR, listing each CDR3 protein once. The sample holds approximately 600,000 distinct CDR3 sequences, roughly 50% seen once. The sample originates from a study of blood T cells in healthy people across ages. Trimming at V came to 1 base and at J to 2 bases, leaving 8 bases not matched to a gene. The CDR3 contains 16 residues. CDR1 and CDR2 from the germline V gene are LGHDT and YNNKEL (reference sequence). Extraction yielded at least 5 micrograms of total RNA per sample.

The clonotype comes from a man in his fifties or sixties in good health. Sequencing was carried out using blood. The chain joins TRBV3-1 to TRBJ2-7, with 7 bases aligning to TRBD1. The CDR3 nucleotides read TGTGCCAGCAGCCAAGGTACAGGGGTCATTCCCTACGAGCAGTACTTC. Its protein is CASSQGTGVIPYEQYF.